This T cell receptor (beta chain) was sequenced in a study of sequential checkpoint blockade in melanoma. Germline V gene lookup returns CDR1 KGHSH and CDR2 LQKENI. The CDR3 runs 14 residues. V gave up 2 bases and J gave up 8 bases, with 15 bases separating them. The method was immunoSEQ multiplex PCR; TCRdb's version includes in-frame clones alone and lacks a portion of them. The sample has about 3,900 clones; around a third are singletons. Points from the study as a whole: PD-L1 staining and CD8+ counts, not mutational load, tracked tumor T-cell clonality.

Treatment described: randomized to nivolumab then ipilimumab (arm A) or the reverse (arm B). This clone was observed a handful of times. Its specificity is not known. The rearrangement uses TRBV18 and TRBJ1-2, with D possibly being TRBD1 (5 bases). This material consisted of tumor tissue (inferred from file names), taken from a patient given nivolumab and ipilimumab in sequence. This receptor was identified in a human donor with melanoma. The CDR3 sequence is CASSPLGRAEGYTF. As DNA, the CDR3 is TGTGCCAGCTCACCATTGGGCAGGGCGGAAGGCTACACCTTC. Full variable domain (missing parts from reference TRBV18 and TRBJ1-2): NAGVMQNPRHLVRRRGQEARLRCSPMKGHSHVYWYRQLPEEGLKFMVYLQKENIIDESGMPKERFSAEFPKEGPSILRIQQVVRGDSAAYFCASSPLGRAEGYTFGSGTRLTVV.